This record concerns one T cell receptor (beta chain) sequence. The antigen is unknown. This record comes from a study of T cell repertoires in cytomegalovirus infection. Looking at the study overall: CMV epitopes that were recently identified and HLA-C-restricted were used alongside well-studied HLA-B-restricted ones.

One entry per CDR3 protein, called by TCRdb with MiXCR from the reads. The sample has 450,000 to 650,000 distinct CDR3 sequences; 40% are singletons. CDR1 and CDR2 (germline): SGHAT, FQNNGV. V was shortened by 6 bases and J by 7 bases, with 16 bases between the two germline ends. This CDR3 spans 14 amino acids. The material was cultured PBMCs, obtained from culture after CMV antigen stimulation. The sequence came from a human donor in good health (CMV status not recorded). Some clones in this sample may be carry-over from other donors' samples. V gene TRBV11-2 combines with J gene TRBJ2-1; D may match TRBD1 or TRBD2 (5 bases each). For the CDR3, the DNA is TGTGCCAGCAGTCCGGGACCCCTCCAGAATGAGCAGTTCTTC. It specifies CASSPGPLQNEQFF.